This T cell receptor beta chain derives from a study of regulatory T cells in long-lasting Graves disease. Points from the study as a whole: Fewer public clonotypes were shared by new patients (around 960) than by persistent patients (about 2,500).

Trimming took off 4 bases at V and 9 bases at J, with 8 bases between the two ends. CDR1 is SGHRS, CDR2 YFSETQ, per germline. This CDR3 has 11 amino acids. The time point: newly diagnosed GD, antithyroid drugs for less than 3 months. Following extraction of RNA from PBMCs, that RNA was used to make the TCR library. TCR beta libraries were built with iRepertoire HTBI primers and Arm-PCR of CDR3 regions. One entry per CDR3 protein results from TCRdb running MiXCR on the multiplex PCR reads. The sample shows 450,000 to 700,000 distinct CDR3 sequences, about 13% of them seen only once. This clonotype came up many times. The antigen remains undetermined. These data were likewise used in another study, on T cells in Graves' hyperthyroidism and ophthalmopathy. That paper adds: Used for diagnoses were clinical symptoms, serum thyroxine and TRAb, thyroid ultrasound and orbital computed tomography.

The V call is TRBV5-1, the J call TRBJ2-1, with D maybe TRBD2 (5 bases). Sequences were derived from peripheral blood mononuclear cells (PBMCs), sampled at new diagnosis, from a patient treated with antithyroid drugs. The receptor was derived from a young man with Graves disease. CDR3: CASSVAGEQFF. CDR3 nucleotides: TGCGCCAGCAGCGTTGCGGGTGAGCAGTTCTTC.